This record covers a single TCR beta chain. This specimen belongs to a study of blood T cell repertoires in COVID-19. Overall study context: Specimens from acute and convalescent COVID-19 originated in the United States, Italy and Spain.

TCRdb's copy holds only in-frame clones and misses some; the assay was immunoSEQ multiplex PCR. The data show some 100,000 clones, around 80% seen once. Sequenced: peripheral blood. The source of this sequence is an older man with acute or convalescent COVID-19.

The CDR3: CASSLAGQITDTQYF. The DNA for the CDR3 is TGCGCCAGCAGCTTGGCTGGTCAGATCACAGATACGCAGTATTTT. The chain links TRBV5-1 to TRBJ2-3, with D unresolved. V was pared by 0 bases and J by 2 bases, with 10 bases between. This CDR3 contains 15 residues. Germline V gene lookup returns CDR1 SGHRS and CDR2 YFSETQ.